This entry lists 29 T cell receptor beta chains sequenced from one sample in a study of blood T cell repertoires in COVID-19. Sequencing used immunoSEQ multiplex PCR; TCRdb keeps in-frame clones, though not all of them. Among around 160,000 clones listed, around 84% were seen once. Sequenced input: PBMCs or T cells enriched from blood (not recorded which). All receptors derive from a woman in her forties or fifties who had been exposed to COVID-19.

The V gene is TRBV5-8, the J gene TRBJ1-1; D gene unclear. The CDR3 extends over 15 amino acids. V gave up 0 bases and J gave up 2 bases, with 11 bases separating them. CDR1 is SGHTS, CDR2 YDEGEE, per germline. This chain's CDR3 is CASSLGRSANTEAFF. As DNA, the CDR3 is TGTGCCAGCAGCTTGGGCAGGTCTGCCAACACTGAAGCTTTCTTT.

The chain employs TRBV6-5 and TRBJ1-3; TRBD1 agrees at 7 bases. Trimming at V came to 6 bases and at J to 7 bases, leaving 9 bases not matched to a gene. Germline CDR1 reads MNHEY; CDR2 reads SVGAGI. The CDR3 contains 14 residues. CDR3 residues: CASSPTGRGNTIYF. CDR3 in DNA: TGTGCCAGCAGCCCGACAGGGCGCGGGAACACCATATATTTT.

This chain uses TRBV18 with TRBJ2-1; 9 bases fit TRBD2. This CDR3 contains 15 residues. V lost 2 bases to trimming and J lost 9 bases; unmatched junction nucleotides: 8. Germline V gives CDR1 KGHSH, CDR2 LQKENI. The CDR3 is CASSPDSGSASEQFF. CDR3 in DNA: TGTGCCAGCTCACCAGATAGCGGGAGTGCGAGTGAGCAGTTCTTC.

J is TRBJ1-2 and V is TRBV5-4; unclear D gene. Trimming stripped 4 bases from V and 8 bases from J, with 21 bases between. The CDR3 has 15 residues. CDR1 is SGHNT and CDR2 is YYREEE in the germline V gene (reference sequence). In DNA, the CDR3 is TGTGCCAGCAGCAAGGATTCCGGGGAAGGACGCGGCTACACCTTC. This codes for CASSKDSGEGRGYTF.

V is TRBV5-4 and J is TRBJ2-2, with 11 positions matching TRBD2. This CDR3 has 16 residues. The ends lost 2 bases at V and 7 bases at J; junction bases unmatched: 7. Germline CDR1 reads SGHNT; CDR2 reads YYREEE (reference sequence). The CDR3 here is CASSFPSGGLGGELFF. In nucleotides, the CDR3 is TGTGCCAGCAGCTTTCCTAGCGGGGGGCTCGGCGGGGAGCTGTTTTTT.

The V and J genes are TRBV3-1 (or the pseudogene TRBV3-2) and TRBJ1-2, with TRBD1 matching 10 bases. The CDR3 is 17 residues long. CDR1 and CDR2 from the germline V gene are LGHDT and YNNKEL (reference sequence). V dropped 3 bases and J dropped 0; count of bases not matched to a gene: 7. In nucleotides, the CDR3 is TGTGCCAGCAGCCACCTCCGACAGGGGGCAGCTAACTATGGCTACACCTTC. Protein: CASSHLRQGAANYGYTF.

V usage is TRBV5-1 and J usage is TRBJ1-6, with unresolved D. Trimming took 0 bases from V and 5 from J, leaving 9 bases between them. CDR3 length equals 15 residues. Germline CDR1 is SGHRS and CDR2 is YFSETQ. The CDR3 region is CASSLVGGNNSPLHF. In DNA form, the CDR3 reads TGCGCCAGCAGCTTGGTCGGCGGAAATAATTCACCCCTCCACTTT.

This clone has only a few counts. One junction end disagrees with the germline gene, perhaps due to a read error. CDR3 in DNA: TGCAGTGCTAGTGGACAGGGTAACTTC. Translating it yields CSASGQGNF. The gene calls are TRBV20-1 and TRBJ2-5; 8 bases are shared with TRBD1. The CDR3 has 9 residues. The germline V gene encodes CDR1 DFQATT and CDR2 SNEGSKA (reference sequence).

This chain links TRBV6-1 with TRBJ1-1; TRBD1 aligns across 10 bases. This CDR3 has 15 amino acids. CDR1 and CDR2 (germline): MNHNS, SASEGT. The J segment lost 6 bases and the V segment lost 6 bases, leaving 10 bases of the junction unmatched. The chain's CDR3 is CASRARQGASAEAFF. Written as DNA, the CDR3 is TGTGCCAGCAGGGCGAGACAGGGGGCGAGCGCTGAAGCTTTCTTT.

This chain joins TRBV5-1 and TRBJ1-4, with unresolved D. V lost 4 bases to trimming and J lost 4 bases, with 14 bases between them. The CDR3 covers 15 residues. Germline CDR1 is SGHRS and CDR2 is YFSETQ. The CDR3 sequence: CASSTLGGSNEKLFF. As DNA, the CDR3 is TGCGCCAGCAGCACTTTGGGAGGCAGTAATGAAAAACTGTTTTTT.

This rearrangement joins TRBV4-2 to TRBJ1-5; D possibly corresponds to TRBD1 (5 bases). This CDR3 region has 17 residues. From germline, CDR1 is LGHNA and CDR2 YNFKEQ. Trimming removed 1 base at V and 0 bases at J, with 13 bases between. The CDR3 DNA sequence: TGTGCCAGCAGCCAAGCGGGGGGACTTGGTAGCAATCAGCCCCAGCATTTT. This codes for CASSQAGGLGSNQPQHF.

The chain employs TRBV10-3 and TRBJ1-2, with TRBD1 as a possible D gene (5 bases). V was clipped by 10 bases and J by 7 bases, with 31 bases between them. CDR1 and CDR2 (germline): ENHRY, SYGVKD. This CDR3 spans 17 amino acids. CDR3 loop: CATTNQGVDNRPIGYTF. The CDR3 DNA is TGTGCCACTACTAACCAGGGTGTGGACAACCGCCCCATTGGCTACACCTTC.

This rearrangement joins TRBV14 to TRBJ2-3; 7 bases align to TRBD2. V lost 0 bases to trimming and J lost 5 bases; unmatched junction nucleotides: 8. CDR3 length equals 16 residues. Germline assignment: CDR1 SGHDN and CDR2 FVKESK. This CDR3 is CASSQDLSGNRDTQYF. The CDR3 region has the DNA TGTGCCAGCAGCCAAGATTTGAGCGGGAATCGAGATACGCAGTATTTT.

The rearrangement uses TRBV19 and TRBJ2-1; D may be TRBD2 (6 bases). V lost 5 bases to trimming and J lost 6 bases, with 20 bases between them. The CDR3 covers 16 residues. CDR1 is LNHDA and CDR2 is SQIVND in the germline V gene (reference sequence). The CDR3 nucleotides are TGTGCCAGTAGTGTCATGGCTGGACTATGGGCCAATGAGCAGTTCTTC. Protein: CASSVMAGLWANEQFF.

The CDR3 DNA reads TGTGCCAGCAGCTTAGTCTCCACTCTTTCCTACAATGAGCAGTTCTTC. Translating gives CASSLVSTLSYNEQFF. The rearrangement uses TRBV11-3 and TRBJ2-1; D not certain. Trimming removed 1 base from V and 1 base from J, with 11 bases in between. Germline loops: CDR1 SGHNT, CDR2 YENEEA. The CDR3 runs to 16 residues.

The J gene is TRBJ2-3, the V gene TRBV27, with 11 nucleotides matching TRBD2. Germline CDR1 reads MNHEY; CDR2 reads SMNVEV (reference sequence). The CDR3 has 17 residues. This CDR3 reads CSHQGTSGGSSTDTQYF. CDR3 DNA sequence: TGTTCACACCAGGGTACTAGCGGGGGCTCTAGCACAGATACGCAGTATTTT.

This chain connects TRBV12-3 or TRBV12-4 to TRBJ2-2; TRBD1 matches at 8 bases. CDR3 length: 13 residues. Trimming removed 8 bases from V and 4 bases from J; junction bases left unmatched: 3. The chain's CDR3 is CASRTGITGELFF. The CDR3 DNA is TGTGCCAGCCGGACAGGGATCACCGGGGAGCTGTTTTTT.

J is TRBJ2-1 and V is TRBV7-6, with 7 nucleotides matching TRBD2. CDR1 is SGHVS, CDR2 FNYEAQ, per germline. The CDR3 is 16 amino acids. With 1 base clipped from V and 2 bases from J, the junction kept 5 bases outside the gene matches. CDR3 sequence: CASSLGGAGTYNEQFF. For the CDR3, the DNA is TGTGCCAGCAGCTTAGGGGGAGCGGGGACCTACAATGAGCAGTTCTTC.

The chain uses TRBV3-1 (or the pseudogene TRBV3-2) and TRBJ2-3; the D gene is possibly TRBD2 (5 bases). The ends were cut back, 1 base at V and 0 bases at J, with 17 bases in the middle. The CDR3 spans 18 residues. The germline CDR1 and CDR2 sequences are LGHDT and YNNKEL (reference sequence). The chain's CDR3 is CASSQVYGERTSTDTQYF. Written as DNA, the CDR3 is TGTGCCAGCAGCCAAGTTTACGGGGAGCGGACTAGCACAGATACGCAGTATTTT.

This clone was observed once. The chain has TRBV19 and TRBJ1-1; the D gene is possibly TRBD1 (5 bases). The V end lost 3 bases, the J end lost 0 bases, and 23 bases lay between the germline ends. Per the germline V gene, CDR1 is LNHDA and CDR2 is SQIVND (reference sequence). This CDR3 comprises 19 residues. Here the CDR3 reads CASSISQFGTRIMNTEAFF. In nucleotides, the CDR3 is TGTGCCAGTAGTATCTCGCAGTTCGGGACTCGAATTATGAACACTGAAGCTTTCTTT. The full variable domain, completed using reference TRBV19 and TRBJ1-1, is DGGITQSPKYLFRKEGQNVTLSCEQNLNHDAMYWYRQDPGQGLRLIYYSQIVNDFQKGDIAEGYSVSREKKESFPLTVTSAQKNPTAFYLCASSISQFGTRIMNTEAFFGQGTRLTVV.

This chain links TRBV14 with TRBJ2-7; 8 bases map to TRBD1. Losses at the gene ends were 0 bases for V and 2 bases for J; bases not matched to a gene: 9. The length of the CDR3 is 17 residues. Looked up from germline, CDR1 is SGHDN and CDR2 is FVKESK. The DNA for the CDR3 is TGTGCCAGCAGCCAAGATCGGAGACAGGGGACCCCCTACGAGCAGTACTTC. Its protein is CASSQDRRQGTPYEQYF.

The CDR3 nucleotides read TGTGCCAGCAGTTTCTGGGGGGGCGAGACCCAGTACTTC. Residues: CASSFWGGETQYF. This rearrangement joins TRBV6-5 to TRBJ2-5, with D possibly TRBD2 on 7 matching bases. This CDR3 is built from 13 residues. Germline-derived CDR1 and CDR2 are MNHEY and SVGAGI. The V gene lost 4 bases and the J gene lost 5 bases, with 11 bases spanning the gap.

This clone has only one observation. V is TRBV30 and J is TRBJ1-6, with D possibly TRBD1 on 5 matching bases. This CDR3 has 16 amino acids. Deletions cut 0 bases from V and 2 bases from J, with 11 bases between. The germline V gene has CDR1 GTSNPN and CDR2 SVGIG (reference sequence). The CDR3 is CAWSVRGTTYNSPLHF. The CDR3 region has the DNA TGTGCCTGGAGTGTACGGGGGACGACCTATAATTCACCCCTCCACTTT.

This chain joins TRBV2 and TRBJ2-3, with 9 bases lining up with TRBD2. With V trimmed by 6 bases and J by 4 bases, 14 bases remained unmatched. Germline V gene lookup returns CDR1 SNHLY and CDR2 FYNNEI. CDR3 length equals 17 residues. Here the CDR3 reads CASSHPGGGGAADTQYF. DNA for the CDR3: TGTGCCAGCAGCCACCCCGGTGGCGGGGGGGCGGCAGATACGCAGTATTTT.

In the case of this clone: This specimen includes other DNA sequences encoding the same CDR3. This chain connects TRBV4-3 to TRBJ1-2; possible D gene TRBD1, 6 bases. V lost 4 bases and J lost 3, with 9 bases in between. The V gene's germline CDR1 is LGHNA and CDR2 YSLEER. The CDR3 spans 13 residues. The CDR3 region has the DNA TGCGCCAGCAGCCGCGGACAGTACTATGGCTACACCTTC. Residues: CASSRGQYYGYTF.

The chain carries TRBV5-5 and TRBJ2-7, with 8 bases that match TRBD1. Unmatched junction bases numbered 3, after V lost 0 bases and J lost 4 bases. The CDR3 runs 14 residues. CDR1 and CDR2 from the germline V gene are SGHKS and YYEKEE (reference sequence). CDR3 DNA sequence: TGTGCCAGCAGCTTGGCGGACAGGGTATACGAGCAGTACTTC. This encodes CASSLADRVYEQYF.

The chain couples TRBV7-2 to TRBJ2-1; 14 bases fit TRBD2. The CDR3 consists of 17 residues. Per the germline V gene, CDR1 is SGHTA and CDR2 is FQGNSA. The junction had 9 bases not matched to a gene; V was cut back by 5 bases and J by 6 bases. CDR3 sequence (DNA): TGTGCCAGCAGCCCCAGGAGGGGACTAGCGGGGGCCAATGAGCAGTTCTTC. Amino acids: CASSPRRGLAGANEQFF.

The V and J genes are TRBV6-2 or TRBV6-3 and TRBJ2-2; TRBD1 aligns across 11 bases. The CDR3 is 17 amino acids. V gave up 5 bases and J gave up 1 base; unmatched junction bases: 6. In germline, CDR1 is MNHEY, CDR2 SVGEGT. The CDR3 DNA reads TGTGCCAGCAGTCAACCGGGGACAGGGGGGAACACCGGGGAGCTGTTTTTT. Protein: CASSQPGTGGNTGELFF.

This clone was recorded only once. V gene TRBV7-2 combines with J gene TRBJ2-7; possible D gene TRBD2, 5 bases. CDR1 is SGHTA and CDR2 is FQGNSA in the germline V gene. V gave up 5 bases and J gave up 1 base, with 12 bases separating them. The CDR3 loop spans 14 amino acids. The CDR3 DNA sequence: TGTGCCAGCAGCCCGGGAACCGGGTCCTACGAGCAGTACTTC. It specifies CASSPGTGSYEQYF.